The rows below give T cell receptor beta chains drawn from one sample of a study of vaccination effects on CD4 cells after COVID-19. The assay was immunoSEQ multiplex PCR, and TCRdb's table has in-frame clones only and misses some. The sample yields around 40,000 clones, roughly 65% seen once. Which antigens these TCRs recognize remains unknown. The sequencing here drew on CD4+ T cells from PBMCs cultured without peptide, taken before COVID-19 vaccination. The receptors were gathered from a human donor who received a COVID-19 vaccine. Both conserved end residues are part of each CDR3. The order of the fields is J gene, D gene, clone size, V gene, CDR3 protein, CDR3 DNA. The D gene is left open where the match is weak. Not all rows give a size; the values are once, few, many and, for expanded clones, a class.

j_gene: TRBJ1-6
d_gene: NA
abundance: NA
v_gene: TRBV3-1/TRBV3-2
CDR3aa: CASSQSGTFFSPLHF
CDR3nt: TGTGCCAGCAGCCAATCCGGGACATTTTTTTCACCCCTCCACTTT

j_gene: TRBJ2-2
d_gene: TRBD2
abundance: NA
v_gene: TRBV6-5
CDR3aa: CASRSGGANTGELFF
CDR3nt: TGTGCCAGCAGAAGCGGGGGGGCGAACACCGGGGAGCTGTTTTTT

j_gene: TRBJ1-1
d_gene: TRBD1
abundance: NA
v_gene: TRBV27
CDR3aa: CASSRGTGEAFF
CDR3nt: TGTGCCAGCAGCCGCGGGACAGGGGAAGCTTTCTTT

j_gene: TRBJ2-3
d_gene: TRBD2
abundance: NA
v_gene: TRBV3-1/TRBV3-2
CDR3aa: CASSPTDSGARYF
CDR3nt: TGTGCCAGCAGCCCCACGGATAGCGGGGCCCGGTATTTT

j_gene: TRBJ1-2
d_gene: NA
abundance: NA
v_gene: TRBV18
CDR3aa: CASSLDSIYGYTF
CDR3nt: TGTGCCAGCTCGCTGGACTCCATCTATGGCTACACCTTC

j_gene: TRBJ1-6
d_gene: NA
abundance: once
v_gene: TRBV6-5
CDR3aa: CASSLQPRGSPLHF
CDR3nt: TGTGCCAGCAGCTTACAGCCCCGGGGTTCACCCCTCCACTTT

j_gene: TRBJ2-5
d_gene: NA
abundance: NA
v_gene: TRBV3-1/TRBV3-2
CDR3aa: CASSQEGRGETQYF
CDR3nt: TGTGCCAGCAGCCAAGAGGGCAGGGGAGAGACCCAGTACTTC

j_gene: TRBJ2-1
d_gene: TRBD1
abundance: NA
v_gene: TRBV7-2
CDR3aa: CASSSGQGYYNEQFF
CDR3nt: TGTGCCAGCAGCTCGGGACAGGGGTACTACAATGAGCAGTTCTTC

j_gene: TRBJ1-2
d_gene: TRBD1
abundance: few
v_gene: TRBV7-9
CDR3aa: CASSLAGTGVGYGYTF
CDR3nt: TGTGCCAGCAGCTTAGCCGGGACAGGGGTTGGCTATGGCTACACCTTC

j_gene: TRBJ2-3
d_gene: TRBD1
abundance: NA
v_gene: TRBV7-9
CDR3aa: CASSPGTALDTQYF
CDR3nt: TGTGCCAGCAGCCCCGGGACAGCCTTAGATACGCAGTATTTT

j_gene: TRBJ1-2
d_gene: NA
abundance: NA
v_gene: TRBV10-1
CDR3aa: CASSDRRNYGYTF
CDR3nt: TGCGCCAGCAGTGACAGGAGGAACTATGGCTACACCTTC

j_gene: TRBJ2-1
d_gene: NA
abundance: NA
v_gene: TRBV19
CDR3aa: CASSIGLPHNEQFF
CDR3nt: TGTGCCAGTAGTATAGGGTTACCCCACAATGAGCAGTTCTTC

j_gene: TRBJ1-2
d_gene: NA
abundance: NA
v_gene: TRBV6-5
CDR3aa: CASSYGAGSYGYTF
CDR3nt: TGTGCCAGCAGTTACGGGGCAGGGAGCTATGGCTACACCTTC

j_gene: TRBJ2-3
d_gene: NA
abundance: NA
v_gene: TRBV15
CDR3aa: CATSHNLRDGDTQYF
CDR3nt: TGTGCCACCAGCCACAACCTTCGAGACGGAGATACGCAGTATTTT

j_gene: TRBJ1-2
d_gene: NA
abundance: NA
v_gene: TRBV5-6
CDR3aa: CASTLQGGGYTF
CDR3nt: TGTGCCAGCACCTTACAGGGAGGAGGCTACACCTTC

j_gene: TRBJ1-4
d_gene: NA
abundance: few
v_gene: TRBV30
CDR3aa: CAWKRGPATNEKLFF
CDR3nt: TGTGCCTGGAAACGGGGCCCCGCAACTAATGAAAAACTGTTTTTT

j_gene: TRBJ1-1
d_gene: NA
abundance: NA
v_gene: TRBV5-1
CDR3aa: CASSLEGGSGSGVTAFF
CDR3nt: TGCGCCAGCAGCTTGGAAGGGGGAAGCGGATCCGGGGTTACAGCTTTCTTT

j_gene: TRBJ2-7
d_gene: NA
abundance: once
v_gene: TRBV5-4
CDR3aa: CASSWDSYEQYF
CDR3nt: TGTGCCAGCAGCTGGGACTCCTACGAGCAGTACTTC

j_gene: TRBJ1-1
d_gene: TRBD1
abundance: once
v_gene: TRBV6-5
CDR3aa: CASQPSGGNTEAFF
CDR3nt: TGTGCCAGCCAACCCTCAGGGGGGAACACTGAAGCTTTCTTT

j_gene: TRBJ1-2
d_gene: TRBD1
abundance: NA
v_gene: TRBV5-6
CDR3aa: CASSLVPGGDGYTF
CDR3nt: TGTGCCAGCAGCTTGGTTCCAGGGGGGGATGGCTACACCTTC

j_gene: TRBJ2-3
d_gene: TRBD1
abundance: NA
v_gene: TRBV9
CDR3aa: CASSAPGTGYTDTQYF
CDR3nt: TGTGCCAGCAGCGCACCTGGGACAGGCTACACAGATACGCAGTATTTT

j_gene: TRBJ2-5
d_gene: NA
abundance: once
v_gene: TRBV18
CDR3aa: CASSPGSGETQYF
CDR3nt: TGTGCCAGCTCACCAGGGAGTGGAGAGACCCAGTACTTC

j_gene: TRBJ2-7
d_gene: NA
abundance: once
v_gene: TRBV19
CDR3aa: CASSIPQGSSYEQYF
CDR3nt: TGTGCCAGTAGTATCCCCCAGGGGAGCTCCTACGAGCAGTACTTC

j_gene: TRBJ1-1
d_gene: NA
abundance: NA
v_gene: TRBV3-1/TRBV3-2
CDR3aa: CASSQGIKSEAFF
CDR3nt: TGTGCCAGCAGCCAAGGGATAAAATCTGAAGCTTTCTTT

j_gene: TRBJ2-1
d_gene: TRBD2
abundance: NA
v_gene: TRBV11-3
CDR3aa: CASSLDQGTSGLGEQFF
CDR3nt: TGTGCCAGCAGCTTAGATCAGGGGACTAGTGGACTCGGTGAGCAGTTCTTC

j_gene: TRBJ1-3
d_gene: NA
abundance: NA
v_gene: TRBV5-1
CDR3aa: CASSSGTGNTIYF
CDR3nt: TGCGCCAGCAGCTCCGGGACAGGAAACACCATATATTTT

j_gene: TRBJ2-1
d_gene: NA
abundance: NA
v_gene: TRBV24-1
CDR3aa: CATSEIRVQDEQFF
CDR3nt: TGTGCCACCAGTGAAATTAGAGTACAGGATGAGCAGTTCTTC

j_gene: TRBJ1-4
d_gene: TRBD1
abundance: few
v_gene: TRBV11-2
CDR3aa: CASSIDRGRAEKLFF
CDR3nt: TGTGCCAGCAGCATCGACAGGGGGCGCGCTGAAAAACTGTTTTTT

j_gene: TRBJ2-3
d_gene: TRBD2
abundance: NA
v_gene: TRBV27
CDR3aa: CARVLAGVGDTQYF
CDR3nt: TGTGCCAGAGTTTTAGCGGGAGTGGGAGATACGCAGTATTTT

j_gene: TRBJ1-2
d_gene: NA
abundance: NA
v_gene: TRBV6-2/TRBV6-3
CDR3aa: CASSYFYGYTF
CDR3nt: TGTGCCAGCAGTTACTTTTATGGCTACACCTTC

j_gene: TRBJ1-2
d_gene: TRBD1
abundance: NA
v_gene: TRBV19
CDR3aa: CASSDSLTGGSDYGYTF
CDR3nt: TGTGCCAGTAGTGACTCCCTGACAGGGGGTTCCGACTATGGCTACACCTTC

j_gene: TRBJ1-2
d_gene: NA
abundance: NA
v_gene: TRBV6-5
CDR3aa: CASSPGMGTSGYTF
CDR3nt: TGTGCCAGCTCGCCCGGGATGGGGACGAGTGGCTACACCTTC

j_gene: TRBJ1-1
d_gene: TRBD1
abundance: NA
v_gene: TRBV2
CDR3aa: CASSDGDRVRADAFF
CDR3nt: TGTGCCAGCAGTGATGGGGACAGGGTGCGCGCGGATGCTTTCTTT

j_gene: TRBJ2-7
d_gene: TRBD1
abundance: NA
v_gene: TRBV19
CDR3aa: CASSRDRGSYEQYF
CDR3nt: TGTGCCAGTAGTAGGGACAGGGGCTCCTACGAGCAGTACTTC

j_gene: TRBJ2-2
d_gene: NA
abundance: NA
v_gene: TRBV5-1
CDR3aa: CASNEGNANTGELFF
CDR3nt: TGCGCCAGCAATGAAGGAAACGCGAACACCGGGGAGCTGTTTTTT

j_gene: TRBJ1-3
d_gene: NA
abundance: once
v_gene: TRBV7-6
CDR3aa: CASSLGPLFSGNTIYF
CDR3nt: TGTGCCAGCAGCTTAGGCCCACTTTTCTCTGGAAACACCATATATTTT

j_gene: TRBJ1-5
d_gene: NA
abundance: NA
v_gene: TRBV9
CDR3aa: CASSVGTVNQPQHF
CDR3nt: TGTGCCAGCAGCGTAGGGACAGTTAATCAGCCCCAGCATTTT

j_gene: TRBJ2-5
d_gene: NA
abundance: NA
v_gene: TRBV3-1/TRBV3-2
CDR3aa: CASRPKGGPKTQYF
CDR3nt: TGTGCCAGCAGGCCCAAAGGGGGGCCCAAGACCCAGTACTTC

j_gene: TRBJ1-2
d_gene: NA
abundance: NA
v_gene: TRBV5-1
CDR3aa: CASSLDIYGYTF
CDR3nt: TGCGCCAGCAGCTTGGACATCTATGGCTACACCTTC

j_gene: TRBJ1-4
d_gene: NA
abundance: NA
v_gene: TRBV24-1
CDR3aa: CATSDPRSPGGRLFF
CDR3nt: TGTGCCACCAGTGATCCGCGATCTCCCGGGGGGAGACTGTTTTTT

j_gene: TRBJ2-7
d_gene: TRBD1
abundance: NA
v_gene: TRBV2
CDR3aa: CASTSTGGAAFEQYF
CDR3nt: TGTGCCAGCACGAGCACAGGGGGCGCCGCCTTCGAGCAGTACTTC

j_gene: TRBJ2-3
d_gene: TRBD2
abundance: few
v_gene: TRBV4-2
CDR3aa: CASSPGHGEGRTDTQYF
CDR3nt: TGTGCCAGCAGCCCAGGGCACGGGGAGGGGAGAACAGATACGCAGTATTTT

j_gene: TRBJ2-1
d_gene: TRBD2
abundance: NA
v_gene: TRBV5-1
CDR3aa: CASTLGVAGYNEQFF
CDR3nt: TGCGCCAGCACCCTCGGGGTAGCGGGGTACAATGAGCAGTTCTTC

j_gene: TRBJ1-2
d_gene: TRBD1
abundance: NA
v_gene: TRBV5-6
CDR3aa: CASSLLTGTGEGYTF
CDR3nt: TGTGCCAGCAGCTTACTCACCGGGACAGGGGAGGGCTACACCTTC

j_gene: TRBJ2-7
d_gene: TRBD1
abundance: few
v_gene: TRBV6-5
CDR3aa: CASTQQGSPSYEQYF
CDR3nt: TGTGCCAGCACCCAACAGGGGTCCCCCTCCTACGAGCAGTACTTC